Following are 20 T cell receptor beta chains from one sample sequenced in a study of PD-1 blockade in classical Hodgkin lymphoma. Method: immunoSEQ multiplex PCR; TCRdb's copy keeps in-frame clones and lacks some. The profile shows tens of thousands of clones, around 90% of them singletons. Time point indicated: cycle 4 day 1 (C4D1), after about 6 weeks of nivolumab. After autologous stem cell transplantation all patients relapsed, and prior brentuximab vedotin exposure differed between cohorts. The sequencing used peripheral blood mononuclear cells (PBMCs), collected before the fourth cycle of nivolumab. All receptors come from a human donor with classical Hodgkin lymphoma.

The rearrangement joins TRBV4-1 to TRBJ2-3; D unresolved. CDR1 is MGHRA and CDR2 is YSYEKL in the germline V gene. This CDR3 comprises 14 residues. V lost 0 bases and J lost 2, with 6 bases in between. The CDR3 loop is CASSQDPTTDTQYF. As DNA, the CDR3 is TGCGCCAGCAGCCAAGATCCCACCACAGATACGCAGTATTTT.

The chain has TRBV7-6 and TRBJ2-5; D possibly uses TRBD1 or TRBD2 (5 bases each). The CDR3 totals 10 residues. Germline CDR1 SGHVS, CDR2 FNYEAQ. Trimming took 5 bases from V and 7 from J, leaving 5 bases between them. CDR3 amino acids: CASSGGTQYF. Here the CDR3 DNA reads TGTGCCAGCAGCGGGGGGACCCAGTACTTC.

The rearrangement joins TRBV19 to TRBJ2-1; tentative D call: TRBD2 (6 bases). This CDR3 spans 15 amino acids. V was cut by 7 bases and J by 7 bases, with 20 bases left in between. CDR1 is LNHDA and CDR2 is SQIVND in the germline V gene (reference sequence). The CDR3 coding sequence is TGTGCCAGTACTGGGGCGGGGCAGGGTAGGAATGAGCAGTTCTTC. It encodes CASTGAGQGRNEQFF.

This clone occurred once. V and J are TRBV7-6 and TRBJ2-7; 9 bases align to TRBD1. Germline V CDR1 and CDR2: SGHVS, FNYEAQ. This CDR3 has 15 residues. The junction had 11 bases not matched to a gene; V was cut back by 5 bases and J by 6 bases. The CDR3 protein is CASSHEGQGRTEQYF. As DNA, the CDR3 is TGTGCCAGCAGCCACGAGGGACAGGGACGAACCGAGCAGTACTTC.

The rearrangement links TRBV21-1 to TRBJ1-6. TRBV21-1 is tagged as a pseudogene. This CDR3 comprises 15 residues. The DNA of the CDR3 is TGTGCCAGCAGCAAAAGTGTCAGCTTGGGATCACCCCTCCACTTT. Protein sequence: CASSKSVSLGSPLHF.

This sequence joins TRBV7-9 and TRBJ2-5, with 8 bases aligning to TRBD2. This CDR3 contains 13 residues. Germline values: CDR1 SEHNR, CDR2 FQNEAQ (reference sequence). J was trimmed by 5 bases and V by 5 bases; bases with no gene match: 4. The CDR3 region has the DNA TGTGCCAGCAGCAAGCGGGAGAGGGAGACCCAGTACTTC. It translates to CASSKRERETQYF.

The V call is TRBV9, the J call TRBJ2-1; D ambiguous. Looked up from germline, CDR1 is SGDLS and CDR2 is YYNGEE. Deletions cut 0 bases from V and 0 bases from J, with 13 bases between. CDR3 length equals 17 residues. For the CDR3, the DNA is TGTGCCAGCAGCGTAGCGGGCGGTCCGAGCTCCTACAATGAGCAGTTCTTC. Its protein product is CASSVAGGPSSYNEQFF.

The gene calls are TRBV27 and TRBJ1-1; 9 nucleotides agree with TRBD1. The V gene's germline CDR1 is MNHEY and CDR2 SMNVEV (reference sequence). Germline trimming cut 5 bases from V and 4 bases from J; bases unmatched to any gene: 8. This CDR3 is built from 15 residues. CDR3 region: CASSGQGFRATEAFF. CDR3 DNA sequence: TGTGCCAGCAGTGGACAGGGGTTCCGGGCCACTGAAGCTTTCTTT.

J is TRBJ1-1 and V is TRBV27, with no clear D. V lost 3 bases and J 1 base, leaving 18 bases between the germline ends. This CDR3 is 17 amino acids long. Germline CDR1 is MNHEY and CDR2 is SMNVEV (reference sequence). The CDR3 DNA reads TGTGCCAGCAGTTTTCTCGCGCGGCAGAGCCCGAACACTGAAGCTTTCTTT. Translation gives CASSFLARQSPNTEAFF.

V usage is TRBV5-5 and J usage is TRBJ2-7; 7 bases agree with TRBD1. CDR1 and CDR2 from the germline V gene are SGHKS and YYEKEE (reference sequence). The CDR3 loop spans 13 amino acids. The J segment lost 3 bases and the V segment lost 5 bases, leaving 5 bases of the junction unmatched. CDR3 nucleotide sequence: TGTGCCAGCAGACCGACAGGGATCTACGAGCAGTACTTC. It specifies CASRPTGIYEQYF.

This chain connects TRBV15 to TRBJ2-3, with D unclear. The V and J ends lost 0 bases and 0 bases respectively, with 10 bases between them. The CDR3 sequence is 16 residues long. CDR1 and CDR2 from the germline V gene are LNHNV and YYDKDF (reference sequence). In nucleotides, the CDR3 is TGTGCCACCAGCAGAGATCCTCACGGGAGCACAGATACGCAGTATTTT. It codes for CATSRDPHGSTDTQYF.

In this sample, this clone turned up once. This chain connects TRBV6-1 to TRBJ1-5, with D possibly TRBD1 on 5 matching bases. The CDR3 length is 15 residues. With 3 bases removed from V and 9 bases from J, the gap between germline ends came to 18 bases. Germline CDR1 and CDR2: MNHNS and SASEGT. CDR3 residues: CASSELSRGRWPQHF. In nucleotides, the CDR3 is TGTGCCAGCAGTGAGTTGTCCCGGGGACGATGGCCCCAGCATTTT.

This chain links TRBV9 with TRBJ2-7; D is unresolved. Per germline, CDR1 SGDLS and CDR2 YYNGEE. The CDR3 runs 16 residues. Deletions cut 3 bases from V and 2 bases from J, with 18 bases between. The CDR3 DNA follows: TGTGCCAGCAGCGCAAAGGGTTCCCTCTATCCCTACGAGCAGTACTTC. This encodes CASSAKGSLYPYEQYF.

This rearrangement joins TRBV28 to TRBJ1-2; the match to TRBD1 covers 9 bases. The CDR3 length is 16 residues. The germline gives CDR1 MDHEN, CDR2 SYDVKM. J was trimmed by 2 bases and V by 6 bases; bases with no gene match: 10. The DNA of the CDR3 is TGTGCCAGCAGCGCGGGGGGACAGGGCGCGAACTATGGCTACACCTTC. This codes for CASSAGGQGANYGYTF.

The V and J genes are TRBV7-3 and TRBJ2-2, with D possibly matching TRBD1 (6 bases). The CDR3 is made up of 16 amino acids. V was pared by 5 bases and J by 7 bases, with 20 bases between. The germline V gene encodes CDR1 SGHTA and CDR2 FQGTGA. The CDR3 is CASSPRGKGFVGELFF. CDR3 in DNA: TGTGCCAGCAGCCCTAGGGGGAAGGGGTTTGTCGGGGAGCTGTTTTTT.

The V call is TRBV4-1, the J call TRBJ1-5, with 12 bases that match TRBD1. The V segment lost 4 bases and the J segment 6 bases; nucleotides outside the gene matches: 10. This CDR3 contains 17 residues. Germline V gene data show CDR1 as MGHRA and CDR2 as YSYEKL. This chain's CDR3 is CASSLRWGTGGGQPQHF. The CDR3 nucleotides are TGCGCCAGCAGCCTTCGATGGGGGACAGGGGGCGGTCAGCCCCAGCATTTT.

This chain joins TRBV21-1 and TRBJ2-1; the D segment call TRBD2 is taken from the table without a DNA check. TRBV21-1 is shown as a pseudogene. The CDR3 is 18 residues long. The CDR3 spells CASRGANGTRDILNEQFF. The CDR3, as DNA: TGTGCCAGCAGGGGCGCGAACGGGACTAGAGACATATTAAATGAGCAGTTCTTC.

The J gene is TRBJ1-2, the V gene TRBV27; D possibly corresponds to TRBD1 (5 bases). From germline, CDR1 is MNHEY and CDR2 SMNVEV (reference sequence). Trimming cost V 1 base and J 2 bases, with 20 bases left between them. The CDR3 covers 18 residues. The CDR3 DNA reads as TGTGCCAGCAGTTTATGGGGGAGCAGGGCCTCGGGGAACTATGGCTACACCTTC. As protein: CASSLWGSRASGNYGYTF.

The chain carries TRBV7-9 and TRBJ2-7; the D is unclear. The CDR3 loop spans 14 amino acids. Trimming shortened V by 5 bases and J by 7 bases, and 18 bases separated the two germline ends. Germline lookup yields CDR1 SEHNR and CDR2 FQNEAQ (reference sequence). The CDR3 DNA is TGTGCCAGCAGCCCGGTCGTCCCTCCGAGGGAGCAGTACTTC. Translating it yields CASSPVVPPREQYF.

The rearrangement uses TRBV7-6 and TRBJ1-5; 10 bases line up with TRBD1. The CDR3 contains 15 residues. V shed 5 bases and J 6 bases; nucleotides not matched to a gene: 7. Germline V CDR1 and CDR2: SGHVS, FNYEAQ. The CDR3 bases are TGTGCCAGCAGCCGGACAGGGGGGTTGGTTCAGCCCCAGCATTTT. This codes for CASSRTGGLVQPQHF.